This TCR beta chain was captured in a study of CD8+CD57+ T cells in acquired aplastic anemia. This clonotype was seen ten or more times. Its antigen is not known. The V gene's germline CDR1 is LNHDA and CDR2 SQIVND (reference sequence). The CDR3 is 15 residues long. Trimming took 5 bases from V and 7 from J; bases not matched to a gene: 11. All patients picked for sequencing had shown, by flow cytometry, an expansion of CD8+CD57+ cells. By the time of blood sampling, patients had still received no therapy. Study results and limitations: Overlap between patients and controls comprised roughly 28 CD8+ CDR3 sequences.

Researchers used genomic DNA as the template to profile TCR beta VDJ and CDR3. TCRdb processed the reads anew with MiXCR; each CDR3 protein has one entry. The table lists a few hundred thousand distinct CDR3 sequences, about half of them singletons, with approximately 20% in the top ten. This sequence was found in a human donor with aplastic anemia. Sequenced: sorted CD4+, CD8+, or CD8+CD57+ T cells (not recorded which) from PBMCs. V usage is TRBV19 and J usage is TRBJ1-2, with TRBD1 matching 9 bases. CDR3 sequence reads: CASSLTGGEWRGYTF. The CDR3 DNA is TGTGCCAGTAGTCTTACAGGGGGCGAGTGGCGTGGCTACACCTTC.